The T cell receptor (beta chain) described here comes from a study of control samples from healthy donors and cancer patients. The repertoire was sequenced with immunoSEQ multiplex PCR; TCRdb's copy has only in-frame clones and lacks some. The sample lists 70,000 to 85,000 clones, about 79% occurring once. CDR3 length: 17 residues. V was trimmed by 4 bases and J by 3 bases, leaving 19 bases between them. The sample comprised PBMCs. V is TRBV23-1 and J is TRBJ1-5, with a possible D match to TRBD1 (5 bases). TRBV23-1 is an open reading frame, and its role is uncertain. The origin of this receptor is a man in his 60s with head and neck cancer. The CDR3 loop is CASSPPARQQTNQPQHF. CDR3 coding DNA: TGCGCCAGCAGTCCCCCGGCCCGACAGCAAACCAATCAGCCCCAGCATTTT.